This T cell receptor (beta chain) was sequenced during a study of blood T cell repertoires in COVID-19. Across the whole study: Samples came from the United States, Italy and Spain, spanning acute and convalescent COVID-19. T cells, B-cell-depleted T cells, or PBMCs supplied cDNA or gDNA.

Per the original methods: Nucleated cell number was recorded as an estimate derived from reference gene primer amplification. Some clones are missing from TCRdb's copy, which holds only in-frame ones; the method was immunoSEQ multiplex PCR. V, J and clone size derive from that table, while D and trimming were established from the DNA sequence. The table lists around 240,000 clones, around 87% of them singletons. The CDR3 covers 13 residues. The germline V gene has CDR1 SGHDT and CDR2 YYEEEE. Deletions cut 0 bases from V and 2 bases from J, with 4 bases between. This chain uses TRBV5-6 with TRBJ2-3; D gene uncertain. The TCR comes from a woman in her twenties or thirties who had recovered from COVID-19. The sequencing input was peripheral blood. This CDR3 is CASSLDNTDTQYF. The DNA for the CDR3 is TGTGCCAGCAGCTTGGACAACACAGATACGCAGTATTTT. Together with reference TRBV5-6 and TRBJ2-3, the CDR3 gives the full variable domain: DAGVTQSPTHLIKTRGQQVTLRCSPKSGHDTVSWYQQALGQGPQFIFQYYEEEERQRGNFPDRFSGHQFPNYSSELNVNALLLGDSALYLCASSLDNTDTQYFGPGTRLTVL.